This entry concerns a single TCR beta chain. This clonotype was seen repeatedly, ten times or more. The antigen it recognizes is unknown. No base quality values were provided; no much bigger clone lies one nucleotide off. This sample stems from a study of T cells in Graves' hyperthyroidism and ophthalmopathy (dated by TCRdb to about 2019). In the study overall: Peripheral blood was collected at initial diagnosis, before any treatment. The 100 or so discovery patients were divided at random into training and test sets in a 7:3 ratio. Prospective prediction of ophthalmopathy was tested in an independent validation cohort of 18 to 20 hyperthyroidism patients and around 16 patients who later progressed to ophthalmopathy. To identify TCR V-J signatures that set the groups apart, the researchers used a discovery cohort of 100 patients, made up of around 40 with Graves' ophthalmopathy and around 58 with stable Graves' hyperthyroidism. Following sampling, methimazole starting at 30 mg daily was given to hyperthyroidism patients, and high-dose intravenous methylprednisolone was given to ophthalmopathy patients. Thyroid tissue and blood T-cell repertoires from roughly 6 Graves' hyperthyroidism patients were also compared in the study. According to the paper, TCR Vbeta CDR3 sequencing was carried out on about 140 peripheral blood samples, which came from fewer than 50 ophthalmopathy, 80 or so hyperthyroidism and roughly 17 progressor patients. The investigation overall reported the following: A model built on a 13 V-J signature distinguished ophthalmopathy from stable hyperthyroidism, reaching 85% to 90% sensitivity and about 81% specificity in cross-validation and 80%/75% in testing. During validation, the model predicted progression to ophthalmopathy a median of about 6.5 months ahead of onset, with just under 71% sensitivity and roughly 75% specificity. No statistical method was used to fix the sample size in advance, and group allocation was not hidden from the investigators. Most expanded thyroid clonotypes (frequency above 0.001) were also detected in blood, a finding suggesting that blood repertoires may reflect thyroid immune responses.

Moderately to severely active disease, a Clinical Activity Score of at least 3, a NOSPECS grade of at least 4, and a duration under 3 months were present in ophthalmopathy patients. Patients with uncontrolled infections, other autoimmune diseases, pregnancy or lactation were excluded. Clinical symptoms, serum thyroxine and TRAb, thyroid ultrasound, and orbital computed tomography formed the basis for the diagnoses. PBMCs were isolated from about 10 ml of fresh peripheral blood by Ficoll-Paque density gradient centrifugation. Trizol reagent was used to extract total RNA, and RNA quality was then checked on an Agilent 2100 Bioanalyzer. Sequences MDHEN (CDR1) and SYDVKM (CDR2) are obtained from the germline V gene. Trimming costs V 7 bases and J 2 bases, and their ends lie 12 bases apart. From cysteine to phenylalanine, the CDR3 is 14 amino acids long. The read is trimmed to its CDR3 DNA, 42 bases read in frame from base 1.

TCR beta CDR3 regions were amplified from RNA transcripts. For the first round of RT-PCR on the TCR CDR3, the HTBI primer set was used together with the Qiagen OneStep RT-PCR kit. Libraries were constructed in a second round of multiplex PCR, after which size selection and purification were carried out. Paired-end sequencing of the libraries was performed with 100 bp reads on an Illumina HiSeq2000. The authors processed their data as follows. Raw data were processed with SOAPnuke, discarding reads with adapters, uncalled bases, mean Phred below 15, or no exact constant-primer or identifier match. High-quality paired reads were merged with COPE v1.2.5, and unique nucleotide sequences were defined as clonotypes. MiTCR v1.1 was used to align clonotypes to the IMGT TRBV, TRBD and TRBJ reference segments. Analysis was restricted to V-J combinations with a frequency above 0.0001, which covered about 99% of repertoires. A TCS score was defined as the ratio of F50 (clonal expansion) to E x V (chaos), with BLOSUM62-based TCRdist applied between CDR3 peptides within each V-J. Welch's t-statistics and random forest reduced some 510 V-J features to about 12, which were used in a naive Bayes classifier (R e1071). TCRdb reworked the public reads: Q25 trimming with fastp, MiXCR clone assembly, productive beta chains retained. Every distinct CDR3 protein forms one entry, paired with its most common genes and DNA. Here the V and J calls rest on TCRdb's processing, not on the authors' analysis. The sample data list some 350,000 distinct CDR3 sequences, and 15% of these were observed just once. The ten largest account for roughly a fifth of the sample.

In this chain, TRBV28 is recombined with TRBJ1-5; the D region possibly corresponds to TRBD1 (6 bases align). This receptor was obtained from an older woman with Graves' ophthalmopathy. Sequencing was done on a sample of blood. The nucleotides read TGTGCCAGCACCTTAGCAGGGGGCAATCAGCCCCAGCATTTT. This gives the protein CASTLAGGNQPQHF.